The clone carrying this T cell receptor (beta chain) showed up just a few times. Its antigen remains unknown. The time point was: week 35, safety follow-up. Vaccine doses each comprised 300 ug of mutant IDH1 20-mer peptide, with topical imiquimod. This sample is part of a study of a mutant IDH1 vaccine in newly diagnosed glioma. As for the study in general: Vaccination began 4-6 weeks post radiotherapy alone, or with temozolomide cycles. Patients arrived already treated with radiotherapy, temozolomide, or both, most having had both. Scheduled at week 35, visit V12 preceded visit V13, held at week 47.

Study-wide findings and caveats: There seemed to be no relation between pseudoprogression and changes in top peripheral T cell clonotypes.

Using immunoSEQ multiplex PCR, the repertoire was profiled, and TCRdb retains in-frame clones only, with some absent. The sample shows over 65,000 clones, about four fifths of them seen only once. The clonotype comes from a man aged 18 to 30 with glioma. This specimen consisted of PBMCs, obtained from a glioma patient whose treatment included an IDH1 peptide vaccine.

The CDR3 DNA reads as TGTGCCATCAGTGATGGAAGCGTAGCTGAAGCTTTCTTT. Amino acids: CAISDGSVAEAFF. V and J are TRBV10-3 and TRBJ1-1; D is unclear. Per the germline V gene, CDR1 is ENHRY and CDR2 is SYGVKD. This CDR3 has 13 residues. V dropped 3 bases and J dropped 6 bases, with 11 bases sitting between them.